This T cell receptor (beta chain) was captured by sequencing in a study of CD8 T cells in ankylosing spondylitis. Regarding the study as a whole: Disease-linked clones were reportedly significantly enriched in matched ankylosing spondylitis synovial fluid. In the blood and synovial fluid of reactive arthritis, some motif variants had been previously reported. Within peripheral blood, clones linked to disease were CD8+ and relatively rare.

This clonotype has a count of ten or more. No antigen is known for it. The CDR3 sequence is 17 residues long. The junction had 12 bases not matched to a gene; V was cut back by 4 bases and J by 5 bases. Germline values: CDR1 SEHNR, CDR2 FQNEAQ (reference sequence). TCRdb re-derived calls from the 5' RACE reads in MiXCR, one entry per CDR3 protein. This table has around 140,000 distinct CDR3 sequences, approximately 10% appearing once. Sequencing was carried out using blood, either unsorted or a sorted T cell fraction (not recorded which). This chain uses TRBV7-9 with TRBJ2-1; the match to TRBD1 covers 9 bases. The TCR was taken from a female donor with ankylosing spondylitis or in good health (not recorded which). The CDR3 DNA sequence: TGTGCCAGCAGCTCCAGCTTGGGGACAGGGCCTGACAATGAGCAGTTCTTC. Protein: CASSSSLGTGPDNEQFF.